This TCR beta chain derives from a study of CD8 T cells in ankylosing spondylitis. This CDR3 is built from 14 residues. V dropped 7 bases and J dropped 4 bases, with 13 bases sitting between them. The germline V gene encodes CDR1 KGHDR and CDR2 SFDVKD. A quantitative 5'-RACE method, one with molecular barcodes, was used to make TCR beta libraries. TCRdb independently ran MiXCR on the 5' RACE reads; one entry per CDR3 protein. Among 150,000 to 200,000 distinct CDR3 sequences listed, 13% were seen once. The table lists this clonotype with many counts. The chain employs TRBV24-1 and TRBJ1-5; D remains ambiguous. The TCR was taken from a female donor with ankylosing spondylitis or in good health (not recorded which). The sequencing sample was made of blood, either unsorted or a sorted T cell fraction (not recorded which). This CDR3 reads CATSISGGNQPQHF. CDR3 in DNA: TGTGCCACCAGCATTTCCGGCGGGAATCAGCCCCAGCATTTT.